This TCR beta chain was identified during a study of patients and donors after allogeneic stem cell transplantation. Judged by abundance, this clonotype is medium-sized. The CDR3 spans 14 residues. Germline values: CDR1 SEHNR, CDR2 FQNEAQ (reference sequence). Between the trimmed V and J ends, which lost 3 bases and 7 bases, there was a span of 10 bases. TCRdb re-called the RT-PCR reads through MiXCR, storing one row per CDR3 protein. The table lists around 70,000 distinct CDR3 sequences, approximately 26% of them singletons, with around a quarter in the top ten. The chain has TRBV7-9 and TRBJ1-6, with D maybe TRBD1 (5 bases). Sequencing input: blood, either unsorted or a sorted T cell fraction (not recorded which). This TCR derives from a human donor who was either an allogeneic HSCT recipient or a stem cell or donor lymphocyte infusion donor (not recorded which). It is not recorded whose cells these are; they may come from a transplant donor. CDR3: CASSLWGSNSPLHF. The CDR3 DNA sequence: TGTGCCAGCAGCTTGTGGGGGTCGAATTCACCCCTCCACTTT.